The sequence of this T cell receptor beta chain was determined in a study of T-cell reconstitution after alpha-beta-depleted transplantation in children. Construction of the TCRbeta library involved unique molecular identifiers. TCRdb reprocessed the PCR reads with MiXCR, giving one entry per CDR3 protein. This sample has fewer than 250,000 distinct CDR3 sequences; roughly 8.2% occur once, and the top ten carry roughly 5.8%. Findings and limits, study-wide: Surviving recipient T cells and intrathymic progenitors accounted for some patients' high TCRbeta diversity at day 60. Where alpha-beta T cells came from about two months after transplant was reportedly several hundred expanded graft clones. T cells produced anew were the main source of T-cell counts and diversity one year after transplant.

In its sample, this clonotype was seen many times. The antigen remains undetermined. The sequence came from a male patient between 5 and 17 years old who had a stem cell transplant for acute lymphoblastic leukemia, so the T cells may come from the graft donor. Sequences were derived from PBMCs, mostly from graft donor cells, sampled 180 days after TCRalphabeta/CD19-depleted stem cell transplant.

This CDR3 reads CASGLVPGKSETQYF. CDR3 DNA sequence: TGTGCTAGTGGTTTGGTACCGGGGAAGTCGGAGACCCAGTACTTC. The chain employs TRBV12-5 and TRBJ2-5, with D possibly being TRBD2 (5 bases). The V and J ends lost 0 bases and 5 bases respectively, with 13 bases between them. The CDR3 extends over 15 amino acids. Germline assignment: CDR1 LGHNT and CDR2 FRNRAP.